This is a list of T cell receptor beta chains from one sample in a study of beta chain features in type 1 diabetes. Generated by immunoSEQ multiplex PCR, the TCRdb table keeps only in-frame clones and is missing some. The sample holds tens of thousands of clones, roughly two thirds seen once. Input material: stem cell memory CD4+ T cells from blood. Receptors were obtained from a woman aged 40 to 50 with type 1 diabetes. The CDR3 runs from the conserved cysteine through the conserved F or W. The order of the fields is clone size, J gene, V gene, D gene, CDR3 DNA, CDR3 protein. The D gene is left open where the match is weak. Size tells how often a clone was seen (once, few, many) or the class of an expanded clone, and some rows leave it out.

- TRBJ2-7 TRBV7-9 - TGTGCCAGCAGCAAACAAATTCCAGGGGACGAGCAGTACTTC CASSKQIPGDEQYF
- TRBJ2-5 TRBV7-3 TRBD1 TGTGCCAGCAGCTTGGCAGGGGGCGACGGGACCCAGTACTTC CASSLAGGDGTQYF
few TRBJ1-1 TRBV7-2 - TGTGCCAGCAGCTTAAATTACATGAACACTGAAGCTTTCTTT CASSLNYMNTEAFF
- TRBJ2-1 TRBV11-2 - TGTGCCAGCAGCTTAGGCGGCGGCAATGAGCAGTTCTTC CASSLGGGNEQFF
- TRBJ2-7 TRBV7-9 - TGTGCCAGCAGCATCCCAGGGGTATACGAGCAGTACTTC CASSIPGVYEQYF
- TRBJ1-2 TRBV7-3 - TGTGCCAGCAGCCAGGTGGGGGGGCAGGGTGGCTACACCTTC CASSQVGGQGGYTF
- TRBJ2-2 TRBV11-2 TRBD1 TGTGCCAGCAGCCTCACAGGGGGTAGGGACACCGGGGAGCTGTTTTTT CASSLTGGRDTGELFF
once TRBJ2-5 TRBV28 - TGTGCCAGCAGTTTGCCCCAGGGGACCCAAGAGACCCAGTACTTC CASSLPQGTQETQYF
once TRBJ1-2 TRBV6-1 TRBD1 TGTGCCAGCAATCCGGGACAGGCTCCCGCCTTC CASNPGQAPAF
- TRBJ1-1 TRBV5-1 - TGCGCCAGCATGGGTACTATGAACACTGAAGCTTTCTTT CASMGTMNTEAFF
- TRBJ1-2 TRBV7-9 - TGTGCCAGCAGCTTCGAGGCCGGGAACAGGGTTGGCTACACCTTC CASSFEAGNRVGYTF
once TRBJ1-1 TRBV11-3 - TGTGCCAGCAGCTTAGGAAGGGGCAACACTGAAGCTTTCTTT CASSLGRGNTEAFF
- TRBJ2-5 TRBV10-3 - TGTGCCAGCCGGACGGCCGGCGGGGCCCAGTACTTC CASRTAGGAQYF
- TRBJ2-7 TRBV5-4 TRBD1 TGTGCCAGCAGCTGGGGACAGGGCGTGGGCGAGCAGTACTTC CASSWGQGVGEQYF
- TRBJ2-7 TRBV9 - TGTGCCAGCAGCGTAGGCCAGGCGATCTCCTACGAGCAGTACTTC CASSVGQAISYEQYF
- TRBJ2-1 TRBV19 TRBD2 TGTGCCAGTAGCACCGGGACTAGCGGGACCAATGAGCAGTTCTTC CASSTGTSGTNEQFF
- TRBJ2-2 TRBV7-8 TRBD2 TGTGCCAGCAGCCCCACAGGACTAGCGGGAGGTCGTTCCGGGGAGCTGTTTTTT CASSPTGLAGGRSGELFF
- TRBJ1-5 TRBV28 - TGTGCCAGCAGTCCTCACAGGGATTACCGTGTTCAGCCCCAGCATTTT CASSPHRDYRVQPQHF
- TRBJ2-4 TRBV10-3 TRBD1 TGTGCCATCAGTCCCACAGGGGGCATGGCCAAAAACATTCAGTACTTC CAISPTGGMAKNIQYF
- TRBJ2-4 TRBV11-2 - TGTGCCAGCAGCTTAGATCTAAGAAGTGACATTCAGTACTTC CASSLDLRSDIQYF
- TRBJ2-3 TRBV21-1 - TGTGCCAGCAGCAAGCGTAATACGCAGTATTTT CASSKRNTQYF
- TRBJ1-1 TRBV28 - TGTGCCAGCAGTCCCAGGGGTTATGCCACTGAAGCTTTCTTT CASSPRGYATEAFF
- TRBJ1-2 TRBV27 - TGTGCCAGCAGTTATAATGGGCTCTATGGCTACACCTTC CASSYNGLYGYTF
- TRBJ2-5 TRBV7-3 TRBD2 TGTGCCAGCAGCTTAGGAAGCGGGAGGCCGGGGGAGACCCAGTACTTC CASSLGSGRPGETQYF
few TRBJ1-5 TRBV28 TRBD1 TGTGCCAGCGGGATACAGGGGGCTATGGAGCATTTT CASGIQGAMEHF
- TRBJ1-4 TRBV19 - TGTGCCAGTAGGAGTTTGGTTGCTCCGGCTAATGAAAAACTGTTTTTT CASRSLVAPANEKLFF
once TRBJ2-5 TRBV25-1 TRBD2 TGTGCCAGCAGACTAGCGGGAGGGGAGACCCAGTACTTC CASRLAGGETQYF
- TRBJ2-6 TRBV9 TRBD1 TGTGCCAGCAGCGTAGCCCCTCAGGGGGCTGGGGCCAACGTCCTGACTTTC CASSVAPQGAGANVLTF
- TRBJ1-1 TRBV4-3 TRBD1 TGCGCCAGCAGCCAAGTTAGGGGACAGGGAAGGACTGAAGCTTTCTTT CASSQVRGQGRTEAFF
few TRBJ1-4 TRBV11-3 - TGTGCCAGCAGCTTAGATAGTGCAACTAATGAAAAACTGTTTTTT CASSLDSATNEKLFF
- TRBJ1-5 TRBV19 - TGTGCCAGTAGTATAGGAGAGGGAACTCAGCCCCAGCATTTT CASSIGEGTQPQHF